The 28 T cell receptor beta chains given below trace back to one sample, sequenced in a study of CD8 T cells in ankylosing spondylitis. TCRdb re-analysed the 5' RACE reads in MiXCR, keeping a single row per CDR3 protein. The sample has 200,000 to 250,000 distinct CDR3 sequences; approximately 11% are singletons. The sample was blood, either unsorted or a sorted T cell fraction (not recorded which). These receptors came from a male donor with ankylosing spondylitis or in good health (not recorded which).

The rearrangement links TRBV5-1 to TRBJ2-1; TRBD1 might be the D (5 bases). The CDR3 is made up of 17 amino acids. Trimming cost V 2 bases and J 0 bases, with 15 bases left between them. The germline V gene has CDR1 SGHRS and CDR2 YFSETQ. CDR3 loop: CASSLARVTSSYNEQFF. CDR3 in DNA: TGCGCCAGCAGCTTAGCCAGGGTCACGAGCTCCTACAATGAGCAGTTCTTC.

This clonotype was counted at least ten times. The CDR3 DNA reads as TGTGCCAGCAGTTACAACGGAATAGTCTACAATGAGCAGTTCTTC. Translated, it gives CASSYNGIVYNEQFF. The J gene is TRBJ2-1, the V gene TRBV6-5, with unresolved D. Trimming removed 2 bases at V and 3 bases at J, with 11 bases between. Germline assignment: CDR1 MNHEY and CDR2 SVGAGI. The CDR3 runs 15 residues.

This clonotype was counted ten times or more. The CDR3 DNA sequence: TGTGCCAGCAGCTTAGGGCCTTCCTCCTACGAGCAGTACTTC. Translation: CASSLGPSSYEQYF. This chain connects TRBV7-6 to TRBJ2-7; D gene uncertain. The CDR3 runs 14 residues. V was pared by 1 base and J by 0 bases, with 7 bases between. Germline values: CDR1 SGHVS, CDR2 FNYEAQ.

Many counts were recorded for this clonotype. V usage is TRBV29-1 and J usage is TRBJ2-3, with a weak D call TRBD2 (5 bases). The length of the CDR3 is 12 residues. The germline gives CDR1 SQVTM, CDR2 ANQGSEA. Trimming removed 7 bases at V and 4 bases at J, with 12 bases between. The CDR3 here is CSAGLVADTQYF. CDR3 nucleotide sequence: TGCAGCGCTGGACTTGTTGCAGATACGCAGTATTTT.

This clonotype was counted at least ten times. The chain recombines TRBV5-6 with TRBJ2-7; D remains ambiguous. The CDR3 consists of 14 residues. V was clipped by 4 bases and J by 1 base, with 12 bases between them. Germline V gives CDR1 SGHDT, CDR2 YYEEEE. The CDR3, as DNA: TGTGCCAGCAGCGCCGGGCACCGGTCCTACGAGCAGTACTTC. It is translated as CASSAGHRSYEQYF.

This clonotype occurred once. The chain combines TRBV28 with TRBJ2-1; weak D call: TRBD2 (5 bases). V shed 6 bases and J shed 3 bases, with 15 bases lying between them. This CDR3 is 15 amino acids long. Germline V lookup: CDR1 MDHEN, CDR2 SYDVKM. In DNA form, the CDR3 reads TGTGCCAGCAGCAGACCCCAAGGAGGCTACAATGAGCAGTTCTTC. Its protein is CASSRPQGGYNEQFF.

The rearrangement links TRBV15 to TRBJ2-7; TRBD2 matches 14 bases. After removal of 5 bases from V and 5 bases from J, the junction contained 5 bases not matched to a gene. Per germline, CDR1 LNHNV and CDR2 YYDKDF (reference sequence). The CDR3 consists of 15 residues. The CDR3 region has the DNA TGTGCCACCAGCGAGGGGACTAGCGGGAGCCACGAGCAGTACTTC. This codes for CATSEGTSGSHEQYF.

This clonotype was recorded at least ten times. The chain combines TRBV10-3 with TRBJ2-3, with D unclear. Germline values: CDR1 ENHRY, CDR2 SYGVKD. The CDR3 loop spans 15 amino acids. V lost 4 bases, J lost 0 bases, and 11 bases lay in between. The CDR3, as DNA: TGTGCCATCAGTGGCGTGGTAGTGAGCACAGATACGCAGTATTTT. This codes for CAISGVVVSTDTQYF.

This clonotype was counted at least ten times. The chain is built from TRBV12-3 or TRBV12-4 and TRBJ2-2, with 9 nucleotides matching TRBD2. The CDR3 totals 15 residues. V was pared by 2 bases and J by 5 bases, with 3 bases of the junction left unmatched. The CDR3 DNA is TGTGCCAGCAGTTTAAGACTAGCGGCAACCGGGGAGCTGTTTTTT. It codes for CASSLRLAATGELFF.

This clonotype has at least ten counts. The gene calls are TRBV20-1 and TRBJ2-7; TRBD2 aligns across 8 bases. The CDR3 consists of 16 residues. With V trimmed by 4 bases and J by 4 bases, 15 bases remained unmatched. The germline V gene encodes CDR1 DFQATT and CDR2 SNEGSKA (reference sequence). CDR3 DNA: TGCAGTGCTAACCCTCGTTCGGGACTAGATTCTTACGAGCAGTACTTC. This sequence encodes CSANPRSGLDSYEQYF.

At least ten counts were recorded for this clonotype. The chain combines TRBV29-1 with TRBJ2-7, with D possibly TRBD1 on 6 matching bases. The CDR3 is made up of 12 amino acids. V was shortened by 0 bases and J by 6 bases, with 9 bases between the two germline ends. Germline lookup yields CDR1 SQVTM and CDR2 ANQGSEA. This chain's CDR3 is CSVEELGGEQYF. In DNA, the CDR3 is TGCAGCGTTGAAGAATTAGGGGGCGAGCAGTACTTC.

At least ten counts were recorded for this clonotype. The chain links TRBV20-1 to TRBJ2-5; 15 bases align to TRBD2. CDR1 is DFQATT, CDR2 SNEGSKA, per germline (reference sequence). The CDR3 length is 19 residues. The DNA for the CDR3 is TGCAGCCCTTCCGGCTGGACTAGCGGGAGGGCCCCAATCTGGGAGACCCAGTACTTC. Protein: CSPSGWTSGRAPIWETQYF.

The gene calls are TRBV7-9 and TRBJ1-5; TRBD1 might be the D (6 bases). The CDR3 is 15 amino acids. Germline loops: CDR1 SEHNR, CDR2 FQNEAQ (reference sequence). The V gene lost 4 bases and the J gene lost 0 bases, with 10 bases spanning the gap. The CDR3 coding sequence is TGTGCCAGCAGCTACGGACAGTATAGCAATCAGCCCCAGCATTTT. This sequence encodes CASSYGQYSNQPQHF.

This clonotype was seen ten or more times. J is TRBJ2-7 and V is TRBV7-2, with D perhaps matching TRBD1 (6 bases). V was clipped by 3 bases and J by 3 bases, with 12 bases between them. The CDR3 runs 14 residues. From germline, CDR1 is SGHTA and CDR2 FQGNSA. In DNA, the CDR3 is TGTGCCAGCAGCTTGAACAGGGTATTCTACGAGCAGTACTTC. Its protein product is CASSLNRVFYEQYF.

The V and J genes are TRBV7-9 and TRBJ1-3; D perhaps matches TRBD1 (5 bases). CDR1 and CDR2 from the germline V gene are SEHNR and FQNEAQ (reference sequence). The CDR3 runs to 14 residues. The V end lost 7 bases, the J end lost 3 bases, and 13 bases lay between the germline ends. CDR3 coding DNA: TGTGCCAGCATCAAGCAGGGTGGTGGAAACACCATATATTTT. Translated, it gives CASIKQGGGNTIYF.

J is TRBJ1-2 and V is TRBV18; D might be TRBD1 (6 bases). Germline assignment: CDR1 KGHSH and CDR2 LQKENI. V gave up 0 bases and J gave up 1 base, with 6 bases separating them. The CDR3 extends over 14 amino acids. The CDR3 nucleotides read TGTGCCAGCTCACCACCGGGACATAACTATGGCTACACCTTC. Its protein is CASSPPGHNYGYTF.

The chain is built from TRBV11-1 and TRBJ2-1; TRBD2 matches at 11 bases. The CDR3 spans 18 residues. The germline CDR1 and CDR2 sequences are SGHAT and FQDESV (reference sequence). Trimming cost V 4 bases and J 1 base; bases outside gene matches: 9. The DNA of the CDR3 is TGTGCCAGCAGCTCCTTGCTGGGACTAGCGGCTTCCTACAATGAGCAGTTCTTC. Protein product: CASSSLLGLAASYNEQFF.

This clonotype was observed many times. The chain is built from TRBV4-1 and TRBJ2-7, with TRBD2 as a possible D gene (6 bases). V gave up 4 bases and J gave up 0 bases, with 13 bases separating them. This CDR3 comprises 15 residues. CDR1 is MGHRA, CDR2 YSYEKL, per germline. Here the CDR3 reads CASSLGTDNSYEQYF. Here the CDR3 DNA reads TGCGCCAGCAGCCTAGGGACTGATAACTCCTACGAGCAGTACTTC.

This clonotype was seen repeatedly, ten times or more. The rearrangement links TRBV20-1 to TRBJ2-2, with 13 nucleotides matching TRBD2. From germline, CDR1 is DFQATT and CDR2 SNEGSKA (reference sequence). Germline trimming cut 3 bases from V and 9 bases from J; bases unmatched to any gene: 4. The CDR3 loop spans 14 amino acids. The CDR3 spells CSASATSGGRELFF. The DNA of the CDR3 is TGCAGTGCTAGCGCGACTAGCGGGGGGCGGGAGCTGTTTTTT.

This clonotype was found many times. CDR3: CASSSSLRSGHGYEQYF. CDR3 DNA sequence: TGTGCCAGCAGTTCGTCACTAAGGTCGGGACACGGCTACGAGCAGTACTTC. The chain is built from TRBV12-3 or TRBV12-4 and TRBJ2-7; weak D call: TRBD1 (6 bases). With 4 bases removed from V and 3 bases from J, the gap between germline ends came to 22 bases. The CDR3 contains 17 residues.

V usage is TRBV3-1 and J usage is TRBJ2-4; TRBD2 matches at 7 bases. Germline V gives CDR1 LGHDT, CDR2 YNNKEL (reference sequence). CDR3 length equals 16 residues. V was clipped by 0 bases and J by 6 bases; unmatched bases: 8. Here the CDR3 reads CASSQEGGGYGNIQYF. The CDR3 DNA reads TGTGCCAGCAGCCAAGAGGGGGGGGGGTACGGAAACATTCAGTACTTC. Full variable domain (remainder filled in from reference TRBV3-1 and TRBJ2-4): DTAVSQTPKYLVTQMGNDKSIKCEQNLGHDTMYWYKQDSKKFLKIMFSYNNKELIINETVPNRFSPKSPDKAHLNLHINSLELGDSAVYFCASSQEGGGYGNIQYFGAGTRLSVL.

The chain is built from TRBV7-3 and TRBJ1-3, with unresolved D. Germline CDR1 reads SGHTA; CDR2 reads FQGTGA. Trimming removed 5 bases from V and 2 bases from J, with 7 bases in between. The CDR3 contains 13 residues. CDR3 loop: CASSPRTGNTIYF. The CDR3 bases are TGTGCCAGCAGCCCCCGCACTGGAAACACCATATATTTT.

This clonotype was counted at least ten times. V usage is TRBV20-1 and J usage is TRBJ2-5, with D possibly being TRBD1 (6 bases). The V end was cut by 1 base, the J end by 2 bases, with 11 bases between. The CDR3 is 14 amino acids. Looked up from germline, CDR1 is DFQATT and CDR2 is SNEGSKA (reference sequence). The CDR3 DNA is TGCAGTGCTAGAGGACAGGATTTTCAAGAGACCCAGTACTTC. This translates into CSARGQDFQETQYF.

This clonotype has only a few counts. This chain joins TRBV16 and TRBJ2-3; TRBD1 matches 10 bases. V dropped 7 bases and J dropped 5; count of bases not matched to a gene: 9. The CDR3 is 15 residues long. Per germline, CDR1 KGHSY and CDR2 FQNENV. CDR3 residues: CASTDRGDSLDTQYF. The CDR3 nucleotides read TGTGCCAGCACGGACAGGGGGGACTCGCTAGATACGCAGTATTTT.

This clonotype has ten or more counts. V usage is TRBV5-1 and J usage is TRBJ2-1, with a tentative D call TRBD2 (5 bases). Germline V gene sequence: CDR1 SGHRS, CDR2 YFSETQ. The CDR3 runs to 13 residues. Trimming stripped 0 bases from V and 6 bases from J, with 7 bases between. CDR3 nucleotides: TGCGCCAGCAGCTTGGTAGGGAGCAATGAGCAGTTCTTC. Residues: CASSLVGSNEQFF.

This clonotype has ten or more counts. The V gene is TRBV9, the J gene TRBJ2-1; TRBD2 matches 10 bases. The CDR3 has 16 amino acids. The V gene's germline CDR1 is SGDLS and CDR2 YYNGEE. V lost 0 bases to trimming and J lost 9 bases; unmatched junction nucleotides: 9. This CDR3 reads CASSVGSGGAVGEQFF. The CDR3 nucleotides are TGTGCCAGCAGCGTAGGGAGCGGGGGGGCGGTCGGTGAGCAGTTCTTC.

This clonotype was observed many times. The chain couples TRBV20-1 to TRBJ2-1; unclear D gene. This CDR3 comprises 12 residues. Germline V gene data show CDR1 as DFQATT and CDR2 as SNEGSKA (reference sequence). Between the trimmed V and J ends, which lost 6 bases and 6 bases, there was a span of 12 bases. CDR3 bases: TGCAGTGCCACAACAGATTCCAATGAGCAGTTCTTC. Translating it yields CSATTDSNEQFF.

The rearrangement uses TRBV2 and TRBJ2-5, with D maybe TRBD1 (6 bases). The germline gives CDR1 SNHLY, CDR2 FYNNEI. CDR3 length: 13 amino acids. V was pared by 6 bases and J by 5 bases, with 13 bases between. The CDR3 region is CASREQGWETQYF. CDR3 nucleotide sequence: TGTGCCAGCAGAGAGCAGGGGTGGGAGACCCAGTACTTC.